The 18 T cell receptor beta chains below all came from one sample that was sequenced in a study of T-cell reconstitution after alpha-beta-depleted transplantation in children. Unique molecular identifiers were incorporated during preparation of the TCRbeta library. TCRdb analysed the PCR reads with MiXCR anew, one entry per CDR3 protein. The data show about 72,000 distinct CDR3 sequences, approximately 7.3% seen once. The sample consisted of PBMCs from the stem cell graft donor, taken from the stem cell graft. The receptors shown here come from a human donor who donated a stem cell graft to a child with acute lymphoblastic leukemia.

This clonotype has a count of ten or more. V usage is TRBV7-2 and J usage is TRBJ2-1; TRBD2 might be the D (6 bases). V was shortened by 1 base and J by 15 bases, with 13 bases between the two germline ends. Germline V gene data show CDR1 as SGHTA and CDR2 as FQGNSA. The CDR3 covers 12 residues. The CDR3 DNA is TGTGCCAGCAGCTTAGAAGCCGGGGGTCGGTTCTTC. Translated, it gives CASSLEAGGRFF.

Many counts were recorded for this clonotype. The CDR3 bases are TGTGCCAGCAGCCCGACAGGGGGCAACTATGGCTACACCTTC. Its protein product is CASSPTGGNYGYTF. The V gene is TRBV5-5, the J gene TRBJ1-2; the match to TRBD1 covers 10 bases. V trimming: 4 bases; J trimming: 2 bases; junction bases outside the gene matches: 2. The CDR3 consists of 14 residues. The germline V gene has CDR1 SGHKS and CDR2 YYEKEE (reference sequence).

This clonotype was observed many times. The rearrangement links TRBV20-1 to TRBJ2-5; perhaps D is TRBD1 or TRBD2 (5 bases each). CDR3 length: 13 amino acids. Germline-derived CDR1 and CDR2 are DFQATT and SNEGSKA (reference sequence). Trimming shortened V by 2 bases and J by 4 bases, and 11 bases separated the two germline ends. The CDR3 bases are TGCAGTGCTAGAATTTCGGGGACAGAGACCCAGTACTTC. Encoded protein: CSARISGTETQYF.

This clonotype showed up many times. The CDR3 spells CASSFRGPQETQYF. In DNA form, the CDR3 reads TGTGCCAGCAGTTTCCGGGGTCCCCAAGAGACCCAGTACTTC. This sequence joins TRBV28 and TRBJ2-5; D might be TRBD2 (5 bases). The CDR3 length is 14 residues. Trimming took 3 bases from V and 1 from J, leaving 9 bases between them. CDR1 is MDHEN, CDR2 SYDVKM, per germline.

This CDR3 is CASSQDTLSSYNSPLHF. CDR3 DNA: TGTGCCAGCAGTCAGGACACCCTGAGCTCCTATAATTCACCCCTCCACTTT. This chain joins TRBV2 and TRBJ1-6; perhaps TRBD1 as D (5 bases). The V and J ends lost 5 bases and 0 bases respectively, with 14 bases between them. CDR1 and CDR2 from the germline V gene are SNHLY and FYNNEI. The CDR3 has 17 amino acids. The full variable domain, rest sourced from reference TRBV2 and TRBJ1-6, is EPEVTQTPSHQVTQMGQEVILRCVPISNHLYFYWYRQILGQKVEFLVSFYNNEISEKSEIFDDQFSVERPDGSNFTLKIRSTKLEDSAMYFCASSQDTLSSYNSPLHFGNGTRLTVT.

This clonotype has more than one count but fewer than ten. The V gene is TRBV20-1, the J gene TRBJ2-1; possibly TRBD2 for D (6 bases). Germline V gene data show CDR1 as DFQATT and CDR2 as SNEGSKA (reference sequence). V was trimmed by 5 bases and J by 0 bases, leaving 11 bases between them. The CDR3 sequence is 14 residues long. CDR3 residues: CSADRDSSYNEQFF. In nucleotides, the CDR3 is TGCAGTGCTGACCGGGACTCCTCCTACAATGAGCAGTTCTTC.

This clonotype was detected a few times. This chain uses TRBV28 with TRBJ1-1; 7 nucleotides agree with TRBD1. The CDR3 contains 14 residues. V gave up 6 bases and J gave up 11 bases; unmatched junction bases: 15. Germline CDR1 and CDR2: MDHEN and SYDVKM. The CDR3 nucleotides read TGTGCCAGCAGACCCCCGGGACAGAGACGAGGGGCTTTCTTT. Its translation: CASRPPGQRRGAFF.

This clonotype was recorded at least ten times. This CDR3 is CASRVGAHQEKLFF. The CDR3 DNA is TGTGCCAGCAGAGTGGGGGCTCATCAAGAAAAACTGTTTTTT. The chain links TRBV28 to TRBJ1-4; D might be TRBD1 (6 bases). Per germline, CDR1 MDHEN and CDR2 SYDVKM. V lost 6 bases and J 8 bases, leaving 16 bases between the germline ends. CDR3 length equals 14 residues.

This chain connects TRBV12-3 or TRBV12-4 to TRBJ1-3; unclear D gene. Trimming left V 11 bases short and J 0 bases short, with 29 bases between. The CDR3 consists of 19 residues. CDR3 bases: TGTGCCCTCAGTTTTAGTATTGGGGAGCACCAACCCTCTGGAAACACCATATATTTT. Encoded protein: CALSFSIGEHQPSGNTIYF.

The chain is built from TRBV6-2 or TRBV6-3 and TRBJ2-3, with TRBD1 identical over 8 bases. Germline CDR1 is MNHEY and CDR2 is SVGEGT. Unmatched junction bases numbered 8, after V lost 8 bases and J lost 4 bases. The CDR3 has 14 residues. The CDR3 DNA sequence: TGTGCCAGCCGGGCAGGGGGCTGGTCAGATACGCAGTATTTT. Translated, it gives CASRAGGWSDTQYF.

Many counts were recorded for this clonotype. This chain uses TRBV4-3 with TRBJ1-5; D perhaps matches TRBD1 (5 bases). CDR1 and CDR2 from the germline V gene are LGHNA and YSLEER. Deletions cut 3 bases from V and 5 bases from J, with 14 bases between. The CDR3 contains 15 residues. CDR3 sequence: CASSQGLGADQPQHF. The DNA for the CDR3 is TGCGCCAGCAGCCAGGGACTAGGGGCCGATCAGCCCCAGCATTTT.

This clonotype was seen ten or more times. The gene calls are TRBV7-2 and TRBJ2-2; TRBD2 might be the D (5 bases). The length of the CDR3 is 14 residues. Trimming stripped 5 bases from V and 2 bases from J, with 9 bases between. Germline CDR1 SGHTA, CDR2 FQGNSA. The CDR3 nucleotides read TGTGCCAGCAGCCCGGACTTCAACACCGGGGAGCTGTTTTTT. Its translation: CASSPDFNTGELFF.

This clonotype was picked up many times. The chain couples TRBV12-3 or TRBV12-4 to TRBJ1-1; 7 positions agree with TRBD1. V was pared by 11 bases and J by 6 bases, with 15 bases of the junction left unmatched. The CDR3 totals 14 residues. The CDR3 loop is CAVRPGQTMPEAFF. The CDR3 coding sequence is TGTGCCGTAAGACCGGGACAGACCATGCCTGAAGCTTTCTTT.

This rearrangement joins TRBV7-7 to TRBJ2-5, with D unclear. There are 13 residues in the CDR3. V was clipped by 2 bases and J by 3 bases, with 7 bases between them. Germline V gene data show CDR1 as SSHAT and CDR2 as FNYEAQ (reference sequence). CDR3 in DNA: TGTGCCAGCAGCTTATGGGCGGAAGAGACCCAGTACTTC. It specifies CASSLWAEETQYF. Looking up the rest from reference TRBV7-7 and TRBJ2-5 gives the full variable domain: GAGVSQSPRYKVTKRGQDVTLRCDPISSHATLYWYQQALGQGPEFLTYFNYEAQPDKSGLPSDRFSAERPEGSISTLTIQRTEQRDSAMYRCASSLWAEETQYFGPGTRLLVL.

This clonotype was observed a single time. This chain links TRBV10-3 with TRBJ2-7; possibly TRBD2 for D (6 bases). The V gene's germline CDR1 is ENHRY and CDR2 SYGVKD. The CDR3 runs 13 residues. V was trimmed by 10 bases and J by 5 bases, leaving 18 bases between them. This CDR3 is CATGGPYSDEQYF. Written as DNA, the CDR3 is TGTGCCACCGGAGGGCCGTACAGTGACGAGCAGTACTTC.

This clonotype occurred many times. The V and J genes are TRBV14 and TRBJ1-2; possible D gene TRBD1, 5 bases. CDR1 is SGHDN, CDR2 FVKESK, per germline. The CDR3 runs 13 residues. The V end was cut by 1 base, the J end by 8 bases, with 11 bases between. The CDR3 DNA is TGTGCCAGCAGCCAAGTATATAGGGACGGCTACACCTTC. Residues: CASSQVYRDGYTF.

This clonotype was counted a few times. A read error may produce the germline difference seen at one junction end. The rearrangement links TRBV9 to TRBJ2-1; 9 nucleotides align to TRBD2. Germline V gives CDR1 SGDLS, CDR2 YYNGEE. This CDR3 has 17 amino acids. The CDR3 spells CASSVVASGNSHNEQFF. CDR3 bases: TGTGCCAGCAGCGTAGTGGCTAGCGGGAACTCCCACAATGAGCAGTTCTTC.

The V and J genes are TRBV6-2 or TRBV6-3 and TRBJ2-2; a possible D gene is TRBD2 (6 bases). V was clipped by 5 bases and J by 8 bases, with 21 bases between them. The CDR3 runs to 16 residues. Germline V gives CDR1 MNHEY, CDR2 SVGEGT. The CDR3 DNA follows: TGTGCCAGCAGTACCAATGACGGGGGACCCTGGGGGGAGCTGTTTTTT. It codes for CASSTNDGGPWGELFF.